The 17 T cell receptor beta chains reported below all come from one sample, sequenced in a study of blood T cells in healthy people across ages. Alongside a J-beta primer mix, a sample-barcoded 5' primer served in a second PCR lasting 7 to 11 cycles. TCRdb re-derived calls from the 5' RACE reads in MiXCR, one entry per CDR3 protein. The sample has over a million distinct CDR3 sequences, about 23% seen once. The same sample was also studied in work on T cells of mothers and their children.

The sample taken for sequencing was blood. The source of these receptors is a girl aged 2-9 years in good health.

This clonotype was seen a handful of times. This sequence joins TRBV12-3 or TRBV12-4 and TRBJ2-2; TRBD2 matches at 8 bases. The CDR3 has 21 residues. The V segment lost 10 bases and the J segment 0 bases; nucleotides outside the gene matches: 25. The CDR3 reads CANNSGLVGGMNSANTGELFF. CDR3 bases: TGTGCCAACAACTCGGGACTAGTGGGAGGGATGAATTCCGCGAACACCGGGGAGCTGTTTTTT.

In this sample, this clonotype turned up a few times. This chain connects TRBV7-6 to TRBJ1-2; tentatively, D is TRBD1 (5 bases). Trimming removed 5 bases at V and 2 bases at J, with 12 bases between. The CDR3 totals 14 residues. In germline, CDR1 is SGHVS, CDR2 FNYEAQ. CDR3 protein: CASSKTGRNYGYTF. CDR3 bases: TGTGCCAGCAGCAAGACGGGACGCAACTATGGCTACACCTTC.

This chain uses TRBV20-1 with TRBJ2-1; 10 bases line up with TRBD2. The CDR3 covers 15 residues. Germline V CDR1 and CDR2: DFQATT, SNEGSKA (reference sequence). V lost 5 bases, J lost 6 bases, and 10 bases stayed unmatched. This CDR3 reads CSAPQEREGGNEQFF. The CDR3 DNA reads as TGCAGTGCTCCCCAGGAGCGGGAGGGGGGCAATGAGCAGTTCTTC.

As for this clonotype: Germline and junction disagree at one end, which may indicate a read error. The rearrangement joins TRBV7-2 to TRBJ2-7; D may be TRBD2 (5 bases). There are 13 residues in the CDR3. Germline V CDR1 and CDR2: SGHTA, FQGNSA. The CDR3 DNA follows: TGTGCCAGCAGCCCCCGCGGACTCTCCGTACAGATGTTC. Amino acid sequence: CASSPRGLSVQMF.

This clonotype was seen only a few times. The CDR3 nucleotides are TGTGCCAGCAGCCCACAGGTTGAAGAGACCCAGTACTTC. Protein product: CASSPQVEETQYF. The chain uses TRBV6-2 or TRBV6-3 and TRBJ2-5; TRBD1 is a possible D gene (5 bases). CDR1 and CDR2 (germline): MNHEY, SVGEGT. The V gene lost 6 bases and the J gene lost 3 bases, with 11 bases spanning the gap. The CDR3 sequence is 13 residues long.

This clonotype was counted only a few times. The V gene is TRBV20-1, the J gene TRBJ2-5, with 8 bases identical to TRBD1. CDR1 is DFQATT, CDR2 SNEGSKA, per germline (reference sequence). The length of the CDR3 is 14 residues. J gave up 3 bases and V 1 base, and 4 bases lay outside the gene matches. The CDR3 DNA reads as TGCAGTGCTAGAGGGACAGGGATGGAAGAGACCCAGTACTTC. Encoded protein: CSARGTGMEETQYF.

The chain employs TRBV28 and TRBJ1-4; TRBD1 is a possible D gene (6 bases). The ends were cut back, 4 bases at V and 8 bases at J, with 17 bases in the middle. Germline V gives CDR1 MDHEN, CDR2 SYDVKM. The CDR3 spans 15 residues. The CDR3 DNA is TGTGCCAGCAGTTCTACAGGCGGGAGGGGGGAAAAACTGTTTTTT. Encoded protein: CASSSTGGRGEKLFF.

This clonotype was seen a handful of times. This sequence joins TRBV7-2 and TRBJ2-5; 11 bases are a match to TRBD2. The V gene end was trimmed by 1 base and the J gene end by 1 base; junction bases not matched to a gene: 8. The CDR3 is made up of 18 amino acids. Germline V gives CDR1 SGHTA, CDR2 FQGNSA. CDR3 bases: TGTGCCAGCAGCTTAGTGGTTAGCGGGGGGGGAATCCAAGAGACCCAGTACTTC. Its translation is CASSLVVSGGGIQETQYF.

This clonotype was seen more than once but under ten times. The chain is built from TRBV10-2 and TRBJ2-1; unclear D gene. The CDR3 extends over 12 amino acids. V lost 8 bases, J lost 4 bases, and 9 bases lay in between. CDR1 and CDR2 (germline): WSHSY, SAAADI. The CDR3 region is CASSDPYNEQFF. The DNA for the CDR3 is TGCGCCAGCTCCGACCCATACAATGAGCAGTTCTTC.

The rearrangement links TRBV28 to TRBJ2-7; either TRBD1 or TRBD2 may supply D (5 bases each). The V gene's germline CDR1 is MDHEN and CDR2 SYDVKM. V shed 5 bases and J shed 3 bases, with 20 bases lying between them. The CDR3 is 16 amino acids. DNA of the CDR3: TGTGCCAGCAGTCCGCACGGGACCCGGGGCGGCTACGAGCAGTACTTC. This encodes CASSPHGTRGGYEQYF.

CDR3 sequence (DNA): TGTGCCAGCAGCCCCCCTAGCGGGGGGGACAATGAGCAGTTCTTC. Its translation: CASSPPSGGDNEQFF. The V and J genes are TRBV7-9 and TRBJ2-1, with 12 nucleotides matching TRBD2. The CDR3 consists of 15 residues. The germline V gene encodes CDR1 SEHNR and CDR2 FQNEAQ (reference sequence). V dropped 5 bases and J dropped 5; count of bases not matched to a gene: 4.

The V call is TRBV4-1, the J call TRBJ1-4; D remains unclear. CDR3 length: 18 amino acids. Germline CDR1 and CDR2: MGHRA and YSYEKL. The V and J ends lost 0 bases and 0 bases respectively, with 14 bases between them. CDR3: CASSQEAGFDATNEKLFF. The CDR3 nucleotides read TGCGCCAGCAGCCAAGAAGCAGGCTTCGATGCAACTAATGAAAAACTGTTTTTT.

A few counts support this clonotype. The V and J genes are TRBV5-1 and TRBJ2-5; tentatively, D is TRBD1 or TRBD2 (5 bases each). The V end was cut by 9 bases, the J end by 0 bases, with 15 bases between. Germline V lookup: CDR1 SGHRS, CDR2 YFSETQ. The CDR3 is 14 residues long. CDR3: CATARDRNQETQYF. The DNA for the CDR3 is TGCGCCACCGCGAGGGACCGTAACCAAGAGACCCAGTACTTC.

The J gene is TRBJ1-5, the V gene TRBV28; D may be TRBD1 (5 bases). CDR3 length: 14 residues. Germline assignment: CDR1 MDHEN and CDR2 SYDVKM. Trimming removed 3 bases at V and 6 bases at J, with 12 bases between. The CDR3 nucleotides are TGTGCCAGCAGTTTCGGGGGGGTAGGTCAGCCCCAGCATTTT. As protein: CASSFGGVGQPQHF.

The chain joins TRBV15 to TRBJ2-3; D is unclear. The CDR3 has 13 residues. V was pared by 3 bases and J by 6 bases, with 10 bases between. The V gene's germline CDR1 is LNHNV and CDR2 YYDKDF (reference sequence). In DNA, the CDR3 is TGTGCCACCAGCAGTGCCCCCCAGGATACGCAGTATTTT. Protein product: CATSSAPQDTQYF.

A remark on this clonotype: A junction boundary mismatches the germline segment, possibly from a read error. The chain employs TRBV11-3 and TRBJ2-3; weak D call: TRBD2 (5 bases). CDR1 is SGHNT, CDR2 YENEEA, per germline. This CDR3 is 14 amino acids long. CDR3 loop: CASSLPGYTDTRYF. CDR3 in DNA: TGTGCCAGCAGCTTACCGGGGTACACAGATACGCGGTATTTT. The full variable domain, completed using reference TRBV11-3 and TRBJ2-3, is EAGVVQSPRYKIIEKKQPVAFWCNPISGHNTLYWYLQNLGQGPELLIRYENEEAVDDSQLPKDRFSAERLKGVDSTLKIQPAELGDSAVYLCASSLPGYTDTRYFGPGTRLTVL.

The V gene is TRBV9, the J gene TRBJ1-2; 7 positions agree with TRBD1. With 2 bases clipped from V and 3 bases from J, the junction kept 7 bases outside the gene matches. The CDR3 extends over 15 amino acids. Germline lookup yields CDR1 SGDLS and CDR2 YYNGEE. The CDR3 protein is CASSVNPGTDYGYTF. CDR3 DNA: TGTGCCAGCAGCGTGAATCCCGGGACAGACTATGGCTACACCTTC.